The entry below describes one T cell receptor beta chain. Its antigen specificity is not known. Per-nucleotide qualities are absent, and no much larger clonotype sits a single base away. Using the deep immunoSEQ assay, TCR CDR3 regions were amplified from genomic DNA by multiplex PCR. Extracted genomic DNA from each cell subset was spread evenly across all wells of several immunoSEQ 96-well plates, with each plate serving as a replicate. For sorted subsets, 200 ng of genomic DNA, equivalent to roughly 33,000 T cell genomes, went into each replicate PCR. Purified libraries were measured with a Qubit 3.0 fluorometer, size-checked on a Bioanalyzer 2100, and measured again with the KAPA Library Quantification kit. Every immunoSEQ 96-well plate was sequenced on a separate single-read 150-cycle Illumina NextSeq 550 flow cell. The source study handled its data this way. The immunoSEQ output contained only junctional sequences without quality scores, so filtering could not match that applied to full-length reads. To assign V/J genes and CDR3, sequences were annotated against IMGT germline references using PyIR, a Python wrapper for IgBLAST v1.9. Reads were filtered out if the reads had weak V/J assignments (E-value above 1e-6), no CDR3, stop codons, out-of-frame junctions, or ambiguous translated residues. V3J clonotypes were defined by identical inferred V gene, J gene, and CDR3 amino acid sequence. The percentage overlap between two repertoires was calculated by dividing the number of shared unique clonotypes by the size of the smaller repertoire. Three approaches were used to assess repertoire richness: RTK rarefaction, the Chao1 estimator, and Recon v2.1 estimates of unobserved clonotypes. Generation probabilities were computed with OLGA for all TCRbeta clonotypes obtained by the gDNA method from several donors. The source is immuneACCESS, and TCRdb retained only in-frame sequences with V and J called. Part of the clones is not carried over; for the studies checked, unresolved V genes explain less than half of this, and the remainder is unexplained. V and J calls and clone size are given by that table; D and trimming were obtained from the DNA. The sample yields a few hundred thousand clones; over 75% were counted once. Jointly, the top ten make up about 16% of the sample.

From its cysteine to its phenylalanine, the CDR3 spans 14 amino acids. Of the read, only the CDR3 DNA is kept; its 42 bases are in frame from base 1. V is clipped by 3 bases and J by 1 base, and the sequence between their germline boundaries is 10 bases long. CDR1 and CDR2 were assigned from the germline V gene as SGHVS and FNYEAQ. The sample is drawn from a study of shared clonotypes between healthy human individuals (dated by TCRdb to 2018 to 2021). Notes on the research overall: The cohort comprised a couple of women and a few men aged 18 to 49 years. Libraries were prepared and TCR repertoires were sequenced by different laboratories using diverse techniques, in order to increase sequencing depth and limit assay-specific biases. Blood TCR repertoires of four to six healthy adults were deeply sequenced to estimate repertoire size and the extent of clonotype sharing between individuals. Between about 0.85 and 10 billion PBMCs per donor were obtained by leukapheresis. For each donor, CD4 naive and CD4 memory were each given three plates, CD8 naive was given two plates, and CD8 memory was given one plate.

The donors were healthy, HIV-negative adults with no recently reported acute infections or vaccinations. Only Caucasian adults living in Nashville, Tennessee, USA were represented among the donors. CD8 memory samples consisted of magnetically selected CD45RO+ cells combined with CCR7-negative CD45RA+ effector memory (TemRA) cells. Blood was obtained by leukapheresis, after which PBMCs were separated by Ficoll-Histopaque density gradient centrifugation and cryopreserved in liquid nitrogen vapor phase. Analytical flow cytometry was used to check the purity and quantity of every magnetically sorted T cell population. From each sorted fraction, genomic DNA was isolated and quantified by UV absorbance on a Nanodrop 2000c. The research as a whole found: Only blood was sampled, and tissue TCR repertoires likely differ from those in blood. When a few donors were compared, the shared fraction of clonotypes was around 4.6% for naive CD4, 3.5% to 4% for naive CD8, 2% to 2.5% for memory CD4, and about 0.36% for memory CD8. Based on pairwise subsampling, the degree of clonotype sharing among donors was expected to be affected by sequencing depth. Compared with non-shared clonotypes, the clonotypes found in all four sorted-subset donors had higher generation probabilities. Even with the large sequencing depth, rarefaction of the sorted-subset datasets indicated that sequencing was incomplete. Larger estimated clonotype richness was generally found for naive subsets than for memory subsets. Because the study included only a small number of donors, the genetic and exposure-history diversity represented was limited.

This TCR came from a man between 18 and 35 years old in good health. The chain joins TRBV7-6 to TRBJ2-7; matching of 6 bases hints at TRBD2 as the D gene. The sequenced material came from memory CD8+ T cells sorted from blood. Taken with the paper, the label for cell subset or site translates to: CD45RO+ cells pooled with CCR7-negative TemRA cells. DNA sequence: TGTGCCAGCAGCTTCCGGGACTCTTCCTACGAGCAGTACTTC. This codes for CASSFRDSSYEQYF.